Presented here are 27 T cell receptor beta chains from one specimen sequenced in a study of blood T cell repertoires in COVID-19. Method: immunoSEQ multiplex PCR; TCRdb's copy keeps in-frame clones and lacks some. Of about 84,000 clones in the sample, around 83% were seen once. Material for sequencing was peripheral blood. The origin of the receptors is a man older than 75 with active or convalescent COVID-19.

This clone has a handful of counts. The chain couples TRBV19 to TRBJ1-1, with TRBD1 as a possible D gene (5 bases). CDR3 size: 12 residues. V was shortened by 7 bases and J by 6 bases, with 12 bases between the two germline ends. CDR1 and CDR2 (germline): LNHDA, SQIVND (reference sequence). Written as DNA, the CDR3 is TGTGCCAGTACTCGGGGGGGTTCTGAAGCTTTCTTT. It is translated as CASTRGGSEAFF.

The gene calls are TRBV27 and TRBJ2-1; 8 nucleotides match TRBD2. Germline V gene lookup returns CDR1 MNHEY and CDR2 SMNVEV (reference sequence). The V segment lost 1 base and the J segment 4 bases; nucleotides outside the gene matches: 9. CDR3 length: 17 amino acids. In DNA form, the CDR3 reads TGTGCCAGCAGTTTATGGTCGGGAGGGCCATATTACAATGAGCAGTTCTTC. It is translated as CASSLWSGGPYYNEQFF.

The chain uses TRBV3-1 (or the pseudogene TRBV3-2) and TRBJ1-5, with D maybe TRBD1 (5 bases). Germline V gene lookup returns CDR1 LGHDT and CDR2 YNNKEL (reference sequence). CDR3 length: 15 amino acids. V was pared by 4 bases and J by 3 bases, with 13 bases between. Written as DNA, the CDR3 is TGTGCCAGCAGCCGGAAGTCAGGGCTCAATCAGCCCCAGCATTTT. Residues: CASSRKSGLNQPQHF.

The chain couples TRBV4-2 to TRBJ2-3; a possible D gene is TRBD2 (6 bases). Trimming removed 1 base from V and 6 bases from J, with 14 bases in between. CDR1 is LGHNA, CDR2 YNFKEQ, per germline. The CDR3 is 15 residues long. CDR3 sequence reads: CASSQGGIPVDTQYF. For the CDR3, the DNA is TGTGCCAGCAGCCAAGGCGGGATCCCCGTGGATACGCAGTATTTT.

Worth noting for this clone: This sample also contains other DNA sequences that code for the same CDR3. V usage is TRBV3-1 (or the pseudogene TRBV3-2) and J usage is TRBJ2-5, with TRBD1 as a possible D gene (5 bases). The germline V gene encodes CDR1 LGHDT and CDR2 YNNKEL (reference sequence). The CDR3 sequence is 13 residues long. Trimming shortened V by 2 bases and J by 5 bases, and 9 bases separated the two germline ends. Here the CDR3 reads CASSQRGRETQYF. CDR3 nucleotide sequence: TGTGCCAGCAGCCAAAGGGGCAGGGAGACCCAGTACTTC.

The V gene is TRBV28, the J gene TRBJ1-5, with a possible D match to TRBD1 (6 bases). The germline V and J ends were trimmed by 4 bases and 3 bases, with 13 bases remaining between them. The length of the CDR3 is 15 residues. Germline lookup yields CDR1 MDHEN and CDR2 SYDVKM. CDR3 sequence (DNA): TGTGCCAGCAGTTCCGGACAGATATCCAATCAGCCCCAGCATTTT. It encodes CASSSGQISNQPQHF.

The rearrangement uses TRBV6-5 and TRBJ2-2, with TRBD1 identical over 9 bases. The germline gives CDR1 MNHEY, CDR2 SVGAGI. The CDR3 consists of 14 residues. V was clipped by 5 bases and J by 6 bases; unmatched bases: 4. As DNA, the CDR3 is TGTGCCAGCAGTCTCTGGACAGGGGCCGGGGAGCTGTTTTTT. Protein product: CASSLWTGAGELFF.

The V and J genes are TRBV7-9 and TRBJ1-2; D perhaps matches TRBD1 (5 bases). This CDR3 contains 16 residues. V dropped 0 bases and J dropped 0 bases, with 11 bases sitting between them. Germline V gene sequence: CDR1 SEHNR, CDR2 FQNEAQ (reference sequence). The CDR3 reads CASSLAWGRANYGYTF. DNA for the CDR3: TGTGCCAGCAGCTTAGCTTGGGGCAGGGCTAACTATGGCTACACCTTC.

The chain recombines TRBV19 with TRBJ1-5, with TRBD1 matching 9 bases. The CDR3 contains 16 residues. Germline assignment: CDR1 LNHDA and CDR2 SQIVND (reference sequence). The ends lost 9 bases at V and 4 bases at J; junction bases unmatched: 13. The CDR3 coding sequence is TGTGCCAGCCAAGGCACGGGACAGGGCATTAATCAGCCCCAGCATTTT. Residues: CASQGTGQGINQPQHF.

The chain recombines TRBV9 with TRBJ1-3; a possible D gene is TRBD1 (5 bases). CDR3 length equals 16 residues. Germline V gene sequence: CDR1 SGDLS, CDR2 YYNGEE. V was trimmed by 3 bases and J by 2 bases, leaving 15 bases between them. The CDR3 sequence: CASSAMGGIAGNTIYF. The DNA of the CDR3 is TGTGCCAGCAGCGCCATGGGGGGAATCGCTGGAAACACCATATATTTT.

The rearrangement uses TRBV30 and TRBJ2-1, with 12 positions matching TRBD2. Germline V gene data show CDR1 as GTSNPN and CDR2 as SVGIG (reference sequence). J lost 8 bases, V lost 0 bases, and 8 bases had no gene match. CDR3 length: 16 amino acids. The CDR3 reads CAWSVLPSGREDEQFF. For the CDR3, the DNA is TGTGCCTGGAGTGTACTCCCTAGCGGGAGGGAGGATGAGCAGTTCTTC.

V gene TRBV5-1 combines with J gene TRBJ1-3; tentative D call: TRBD1 (5 bases). With 4 bases removed from V and 0 bases from J, the gap between germline ends came to 11 bases. Germline V lookup: CDR1 SGHRS, CDR2 YFSETQ. The CDR3 is 15 amino acids. The DNA for the CDR3 is TGCGCCAGCAGCGTAGACAGAGCCTCTGGAAACACCATATATTTT. Residues: CASSVDRASGNTIYF. The entire variable domain, with the rest obtained from reference TRBV5-1 and TRBJ1-3, is as follows: KAGVTQTPRYLIKTRGQQVTLSCSPISGHRSVSWYQQTPGQGLQFLFEYFSETQRNKGNFPGRFSGRQFSNSRSEMNVSTLELGDSALYLCASSVDRASGNTIYFGEGSWLTVV.

A single count supports this clone. The V and J genes are TRBV21-1 and TRBJ1-2; the D call in the table, TRBD1, was not verified against the DNA. TRBV21-1 is deemed a pseudogene. This CDR3 spans 15 amino acids. The CDR3 loop is CASSQHRQSNYGYTF. The DNA of the CDR3 is TGTGCCAGCAGCCAACATCGACAGTCTAACTATGGCTACACCTTC.

CDR3 protein: CASSRGRTGVSYEQYF. The CDR3 region has the DNA TGCGCCAGCAGCCGAGGAAGGACAGGGGTCTCCTACGAGCAGTACTTC. The V gene is TRBV4-1, the J gene TRBJ2-7; 9 bases are a match to TRBD1. The CDR3 covers 16 residues. Trimming removed 4 bases from V and 0 bases from J; junction bases left unmatched: 7. Germline loops: CDR1 MGHRA, CDR2 YSYEKL.

This chain connects TRBV19 to TRBJ2-1, with D possibly TRBD2 on 6 matching bases. Trimming took off 6 bases at V and 0 bases at J, with 18 bases between the two ends. This CDR3 has 17 residues. Per germline, CDR1 LNHDA and CDR2 SQIVND (reference sequence). The CDR3 DNA reads TGTGCCAGTAGGGAGGGAGCCATGGCATCCTCCTACAATGAGCAGTTCTTC. Amino acid sequence: CASREGAMASSYNEQFF.

The V gene is TRBV5-4, the J gene TRBJ1-4, with 9 bases lining up with TRBD1. V shed 4 bases and J 7 bases; nucleotides not matched to a gene: 14. CDR3 size: 17 residues. From germline, CDR1 is SGHNT and CDR2 YYREEE (reference sequence). CDR3 sequence reads: CASSQSLRTGVPEKLFF. The DNA for the CDR3 is TGTGCCAGCAGCCAAAGCTTACGGACAGGGGTACCTGAAAAACTGTTTTTT.

The gene calls are TRBV9 and TRBJ1-4; 10 positions agree with TRBD1. Germline trimming cut 3 bases from V and 7 bases from J; bases unmatched to any gene: 3. This CDR3 is built from 14 residues. Germline V lookup: CDR1 SGDLS, CDR2 YYNGEE. DNA for the CDR3: TGTGCCAGCAGCGGGGGGACAGGGGCTGAAAAACTGTTTTTT. Translated, it gives CASSGGTGAEKLFF.

Worth noting for this clone: This likely reflects a read error, since a far larger clone is one base away. Other DNA sequences of this sample code for an identical CDR3. The rearrangement links TRBV4-3 to TRBJ2-5; D may be TRBD2 (6 bases). The germline CDR1 and CDR2 sequences are LGHNA and YSLEER. The CDR3 runs 14 residues. CDR3: CPSSPLPGEETQYF. The CDR3 bases are TGCCCCTCCAGCCCACTCCCGGGAGAAGAGACCCAGTACTTC.

The V call is TRBV5-1, the J call TRBJ1-5; D remains ambiguous. This CDR3 has 15 amino acids. The germline CDR1 and CDR2 sequences are SGHRS and YFSETQ. The germline V and J ends were trimmed by 0 bases and 0 bases, with 7 bases remaining between them. The DNA for the CDR3 is TGCGCCAGCAGCTTGGGAGTGTATAGCAATCAGCCCCAGCATTTT. Translating gives CASSLGVYSNQPQHF.

This clone was counted a few times. V usage is TRBV7-2 and J usage is TRBJ2-7; 9 positions match TRBD2. With V trimmed by 8 bases and J by 4 bases, 9 bases remained unmatched. The V gene's germline CDR1 is SGHTA and CDR2 FQGNSA. This CDR3 has 14 residues. CDR3 coding DNA: TGTGCCAGCCGGGAAGGCGGGGGGGTTTACGAGCAGTACTTC. It encodes CASREGGGVYEQYF.

The J gene is TRBJ2-7, the V gene TRBV18; D is unclear. Per the germline V gene, CDR1 is KGHSH and CDR2 is LQKENI. The V gene lost 6 bases and the J gene lost 1 base, with 7 bases spanning the gap. This CDR3 is 12 amino acids long. The CDR3 nucleotides are TGTGCCAGCTCTTCCGAGTCCTACGAGCAGTACTTC. Translated: CASSSESYEQYF.

This chain joins TRBV19 and TRBJ2-7; 15 bases line up with TRBD2. Germline V CDR1 and CDR2: LNHDA, SQIVND (reference sequence). V gave up 6 bases and J gave up 2 bases; unmatched junction bases: 2. The CDR3 runs to 15 residues. For the CDR3, the DNA is TGTGCCAGTAGCCGGACTAGCGGGGGGGCCTACGAGCAGTACTTC. As protein: CASSRTSGGAYEQYF.

This chain uses TRBV12-3 or TRBV12-4 with TRBJ2-1; D is undetermined. Trimming took off 4 bases at V and 4 bases at J, with 5 bases between the two ends. The CDR3 runs 12 residues. The CDR3 DNA follows: TGTGCCAGCAGTTCCGGTTACAATGAGCAGTTCTTC. The encoded protein is CASSSGYNEQFF.

J is TRBJ1-1 and V is TRBV7-2; no reliable D call. Trimming removed 4 bases from V and 4 bases from J, with 10 bases in between. Germline V gene sequence: CDR1 SGHTA, CDR2 FQGNSA. This CDR3 region has 13 residues. The CDR3 bases are TGTGCCAGCAGCTCGGTCAGAGGCACTGAAGCTTTCTTT. It encodes CASSSVRGTEAFF.

The V and J genes are TRBV2 and TRBJ2-6; D not resolved. V shed 6 bases and J shed 0 bases, with 15 bases lying between them. This CDR3 is built from 17 residues. From germline, CDR1 is SNHLY and CDR2 FYNNEI. The CDR3 loop is CASSLQVMRSGANVLTF. Here the CDR3 DNA reads TGTGCCAGCAGCCTCCAGGTAATGCGCTCTGGGGCCAACGTCCTGACTTTC.

The rearrangement links TRBV7-2 to TRBJ1-6, with 7 bases lining up with TRBD1. Looked up from germline, CDR1 is SGHTA and CDR2 is FQGNSA. CDR3 length: 17 amino acids. Trimming took 1 base from V and 9 from J; bases not matched to a gene: 12. CDR3 coding DNA: TGTGCCAGCAGCTTAGGGCTTACGGGACAGACATTTTCACCCCTCCACTTT. This encodes CASSLGLTGQTFSPLHF.

A single count supports this clone. The chain has TRBV29-1 and TRBJ1-4; 7 nucleotides agree with TRBD1. CDR1 and CDR2 from the germline V gene are SQVTM and ANQGSEA. J gave up 0 bases and V 6 bases, and 4 bases lay outside the gene matches. This CDR3 has 14 amino acids. CDR3 DNA: TGCAGCGTGAGGGACAGTTCAACTAATGAAAAACTGTTTTTT. Its translation: CSVRDSSTNEKLFF. The full variable domain, its missing parts supplied by reference TRBV29-1 and TRBJ1-4, is SAVISQKPSRDICQRGTSLTIQCQVDSQVTMMFWYRQQPGQSLTLIATANQGSEATYESGFVIDKFPISRPNLTFSTLTVSNMSPEDSSIYLCSVRDSSTNEKLFFGSGTQLSVL.